This TCR beta chain was sequenced in a study of cytomegalovirus exposure and HLA in healthy donors. Study-level points and caveats: It was fewer than 200 TCR beta chains that were listed as cytomegalovirus-associated.

On this clone: Its antigen is undetermined.

With 60 Vbeta and 13 Jbeta primers, the PCR was carried out. Libraries were prepared by immunoSEQ multiplex PCR; TCRdb keeps only in-frame clonotypes and omits some of them. The table shows some 150,000 clones, with approximately 87% occurring only once. The CDR3 contains 16 residues. Germline lookup yields CDR1 SGHRS and CDR2 YFSETQ. V was clipped by 1 base and J by 5 bases; unmatched bases: 12. This sequence originates from a man aged 40-49 years in good health and CMV-seronegative. The sequenced material came from PBMCs. The rearrangement joins TRBV5-1 to TRBJ2-7; 7 nucleotides match TRBD2. CDR3 sequence reads: CASSLFMGGVNDEQYF. CDR3 sequence (DNA): TGCGCCAGCAGCTTGTTTATGGGGGGGGTAAACGACGAGCAGTACTTC. The full variable domain, rest sourced from reference TRBV5-1 and TRBJ2-7, is KAGVTQTPRYLIKTRGQQVTLSCSPISGHRSVSWYQQTPGQGLQFLFEYFSETQRNKGNFPGRFSGRQFSNSRSEMNVSTLELGDSALYLCASSLFMGGVNDEQYFGPGTRLTVT.